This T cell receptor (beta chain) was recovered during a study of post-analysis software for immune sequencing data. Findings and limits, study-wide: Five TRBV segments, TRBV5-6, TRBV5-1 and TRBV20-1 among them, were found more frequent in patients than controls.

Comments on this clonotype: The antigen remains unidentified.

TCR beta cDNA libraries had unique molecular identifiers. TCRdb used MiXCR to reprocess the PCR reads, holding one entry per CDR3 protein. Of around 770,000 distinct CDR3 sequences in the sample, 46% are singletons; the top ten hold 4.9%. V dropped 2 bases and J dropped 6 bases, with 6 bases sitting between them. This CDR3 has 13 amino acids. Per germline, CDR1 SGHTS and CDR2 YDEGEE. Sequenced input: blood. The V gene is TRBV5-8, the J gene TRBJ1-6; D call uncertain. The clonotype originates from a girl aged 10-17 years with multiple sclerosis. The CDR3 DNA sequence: TGTGCCAGCAGCTTCCGGTCTAATTCACCCCTCCACTTT. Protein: CASSFRSNSPLHF. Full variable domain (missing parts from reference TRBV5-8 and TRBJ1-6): EAGVTQSPTHLIKTRGQQATLRCSPISGHTSVYWYQQALGLGLQFLLWYDEGEERNRGNFPPRFSGRQFPNYSSELNVNALELEDSALYLCASSFRSNSPLHFGNGTRLTVT.